This T cell receptor (beta chain) was retrieved from a study of T cells in Graves' hyperthyroidism and ophthalmopathy (dated by TCRdb to between 2018 and 2021). Background for the entire study: Peripheral blood was collected at initial diagnosis, before any treatment. To identify distinguishing TCR V-J signatures, a discovery cohort of around 98 patients was used, comprising 40 to 45 with Graves' ophthalmopathy and 57 with stable Graves' hyperthyroidism. Whether ophthalmopathy could be predicted prospectively was tested in an independent validation cohort made up of under 20 hyperthyroidism patients plus 17 patients who later progressed to ophthalmopathy. The approximately 90 discovery patients were randomly split 7:3 into training and test sets. Thyroid tissue and blood T-cell repertoires from roughly 6 Graves' hyperthyroidism patients were also compared in the study. After sampling, hyperthyroidism patients received methimazole starting at 30 mg daily, and ophthalmopathy patients received high-dose intravenous methylprednisolone. The paper reports TCR Vbeta CDR3 sequencing of over 130 peripheral blood samples: approximately 43 ophthalmopathy, around 80 hyperthyroidism and around 17 progressor patients.

Worth noting for this clonotype: This receptor's antigen is unknown. The input lacks base qualities; no much larger clone sits a single base away.

General study outcomes and caveats: During validation, the model predicted progression to ophthalmopathy a median of around six months ahead of onset, with roughly 65% sensitivity and 72% to 85% specificity. Most expanded thyroid clonotypes (frequency above 0.001) were also detected in blood, suggesting blood repertoires may reflect thyroid immune responses. No statistical method was used to fix the sample size in advance, and group allocation was not hidden from the investigators. A 13 V-J signature model separated ophthalmopathy from stable hyperthyroidism, with 87.88% sensitivity and 81.08% specificity in cross-validation and 80%/75% in testing.

The germline V gene gives CDR1 as SGHTA and CDR2 as FQGNSA. Trimming at the junction amounts to 5 bases on V and 8 bases on J, and the germline ends lie 16 bases apart. From the cysteine through the phenylalanine, the CDR3 covers 15 amino acids. Here the CDR3 DNA is all that survives: 45 bases in frame from base 1. TCR beta CDR3 regions were amplified from RNA transcripts. For the first round of RT-PCR on the TCR CDR3, the HTBI primer set was used together with the Qiagen OneStep RT-PCR kit. Libraries were constructed in a second round of multiplex PCR, after which size selection and purification were carried out. Sequencing of the libraries was done on an Illumina HiSeq2000 using paired-end 100 bp reads. The authors' analysis ran thus. SOAPnuke was used to process the raw data, with reads discarded if the reads contained adapters or uncalled bases, had a mean Phred below 15, or lacked an exact constant-primer or identifier match. High-quality paired reads were merged using COPE v1.2.5, and each unique nucleotide sequence was defined as a clonotype. MiTCR v1.1 was used to align clonotypes to the IMGT TRBV, TRBD and TRBJ reference segments. Only V-J combinations with frequency above 0.0001, covering approximately 99% of repertoires, were analysed. A TCS score was defined as the ratio of F50 (clonal expansion) to E x V (chaos), with BLOSUM62-based TCRdist applied between CDR3 peptides within each V-J. Welch's t-statistics and random forest reduced roughly 530 V-J features to roughly 13, which were used in a naive Bayes classifier (R e1071). The public reads were run again by TCRdb, first through fastp at Q25 and then through MiXCR, and only productive beta chains were kept. Rows with a matching CDR3 protein are joined into one entry that keeps the most common DNA and genes. The V and J calls, along with clone size, are taken from TCRdb and not from the paper's own processing. Within this sample are over 250,000 distinct CDR3 sequences, with about 20% of them counted one time only. The ten top clones hold about 60% of the sample.

Ophthalmopathy patients had moderately to severely active disease, with a Clinical Activity Score of 3 or more, a NOSPECS grade of 4 or more, and a disease duration of less than 3 months. Exclusion was applied to patients with uncontrolled infections, other autoimmune diseases, pregnancy or lactation. Clinical symptoms, serum thyroxine and TRAb, thyroid ultrasound, and orbital computed tomography formed the basis for the diagnoses. PBMCs were separated from about 10 ml of fresh peripheral blood using Ficoll-Paque density gradient centrifugation. Total RNA was extracted with Trizol reagent, and quality was checked on an Agilent 2100 Bioanalyzer.

What was sequenced was blood. The chain uses TRBV7-2 and TRBJ1-6; no D gene is confidently identified. This clonotype originated in a man younger than 40 with Graves' ophthalmopathy. In nucleotides, the sequence is TGTGCCAGCAGCCTTGGGCAGCCGCCGGATTCACCCCTCCACTTT. The resulting protein is CASSLGQPPDSPLHF.